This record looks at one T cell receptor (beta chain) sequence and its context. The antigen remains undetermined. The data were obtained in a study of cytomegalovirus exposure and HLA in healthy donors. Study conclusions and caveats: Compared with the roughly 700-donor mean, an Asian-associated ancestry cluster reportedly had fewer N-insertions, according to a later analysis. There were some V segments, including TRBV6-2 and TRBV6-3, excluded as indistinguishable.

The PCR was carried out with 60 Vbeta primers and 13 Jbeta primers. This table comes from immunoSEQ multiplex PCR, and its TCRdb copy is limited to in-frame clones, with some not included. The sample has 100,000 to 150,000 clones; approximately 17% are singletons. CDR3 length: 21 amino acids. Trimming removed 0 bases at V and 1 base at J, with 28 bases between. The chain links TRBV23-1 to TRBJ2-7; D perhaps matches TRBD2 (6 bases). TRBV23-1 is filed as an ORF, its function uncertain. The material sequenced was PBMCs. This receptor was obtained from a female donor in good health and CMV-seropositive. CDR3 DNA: TGCGCCAGCAGTCAATCCCCTCCGGGGGTTCATATCCACGACCTATCCTACGAGCAGTACTTC. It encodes CASSQSPPGVHIHDLSYEQYF.